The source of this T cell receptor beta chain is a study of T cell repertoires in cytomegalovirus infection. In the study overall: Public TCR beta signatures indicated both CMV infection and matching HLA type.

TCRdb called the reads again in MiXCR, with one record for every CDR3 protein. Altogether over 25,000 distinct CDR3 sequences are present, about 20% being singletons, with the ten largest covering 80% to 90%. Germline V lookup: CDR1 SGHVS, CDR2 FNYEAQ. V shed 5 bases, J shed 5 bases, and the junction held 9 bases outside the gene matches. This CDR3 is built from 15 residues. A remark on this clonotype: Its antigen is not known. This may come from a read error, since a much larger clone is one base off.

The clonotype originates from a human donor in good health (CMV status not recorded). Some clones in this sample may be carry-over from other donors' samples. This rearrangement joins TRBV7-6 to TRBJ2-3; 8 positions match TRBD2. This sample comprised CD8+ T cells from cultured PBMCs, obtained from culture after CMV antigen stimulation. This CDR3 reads CASSRSGGLGDTQYF. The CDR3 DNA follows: TGTGCCAGCAGCCGGAGCGGGGGTTTGGGAGATACGCAGTATTTT.